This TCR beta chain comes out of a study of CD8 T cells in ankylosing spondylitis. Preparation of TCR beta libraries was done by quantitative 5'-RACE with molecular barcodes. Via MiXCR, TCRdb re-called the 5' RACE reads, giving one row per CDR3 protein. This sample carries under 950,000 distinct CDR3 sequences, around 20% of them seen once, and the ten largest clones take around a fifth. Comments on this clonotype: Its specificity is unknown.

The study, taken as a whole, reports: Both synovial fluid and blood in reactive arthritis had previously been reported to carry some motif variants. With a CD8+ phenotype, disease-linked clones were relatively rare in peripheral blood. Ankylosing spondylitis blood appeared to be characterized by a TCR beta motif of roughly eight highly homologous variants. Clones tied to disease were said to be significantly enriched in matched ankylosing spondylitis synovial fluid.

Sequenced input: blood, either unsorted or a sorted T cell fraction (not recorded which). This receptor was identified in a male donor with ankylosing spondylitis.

In DNA, the CDR3 is TGCAGCGTTGAAGATCGTAGTAGCTCTTACGAGCAGTACTTC. It codes for CSVEDRSSSYEQYF. The chain uses TRBV29-1 and TRBJ2-7; D gene uncertain. CDR1 is SQVTM and CDR2 is ANQGSEA in the germline V gene. The CDR3 spans 14 residues. The ends were cut back, 0 bases at V and 4 bases at J, with 13 bases in the middle.